This T cell receptor beta chain originates from a study of blood T cell repertoires in COVID-19. Study at large: The United States, Italy and Spain provided the acute and convalescent COVID-19 samples. Sample material is recorded as cDNA or gDNA derived from T cells, B-cell-depleted T cells, or PBMCs.

Study processing details: The assay estimated nucleated cells by amplifying reference gene primers. TCRdb's table, derived via immunoSEQ multiplex PCR, lists solely in-frame clones and lacks some. V and J calls and clone size are as listed in that table; D and trimming were resolved from the DNA. Here the sample spans more than 60,000 clones, approximately 80% being singletons. This CDR3 region has 14 residues. Trimming took 7 bases from V and 1 from J; bases not matched to a gene: 0. The germline V gene encodes CDR1 KGHDR and CDR2 SFDVKD. V and J are TRBV24-1 and TRBJ1-5; 10 bases agree with TRBD1. The TCR sequence derives from a man aged 55-75 years with active or convalescent COVID-19. The sequencing sample was made of peripheral blood. The CDR3 DNA sequence: TGTGCCACCAGGGACAGGGGGAGCAATCAGCCCCAGCATTTT. Amino acids: CATRDRGSNQPQHF.